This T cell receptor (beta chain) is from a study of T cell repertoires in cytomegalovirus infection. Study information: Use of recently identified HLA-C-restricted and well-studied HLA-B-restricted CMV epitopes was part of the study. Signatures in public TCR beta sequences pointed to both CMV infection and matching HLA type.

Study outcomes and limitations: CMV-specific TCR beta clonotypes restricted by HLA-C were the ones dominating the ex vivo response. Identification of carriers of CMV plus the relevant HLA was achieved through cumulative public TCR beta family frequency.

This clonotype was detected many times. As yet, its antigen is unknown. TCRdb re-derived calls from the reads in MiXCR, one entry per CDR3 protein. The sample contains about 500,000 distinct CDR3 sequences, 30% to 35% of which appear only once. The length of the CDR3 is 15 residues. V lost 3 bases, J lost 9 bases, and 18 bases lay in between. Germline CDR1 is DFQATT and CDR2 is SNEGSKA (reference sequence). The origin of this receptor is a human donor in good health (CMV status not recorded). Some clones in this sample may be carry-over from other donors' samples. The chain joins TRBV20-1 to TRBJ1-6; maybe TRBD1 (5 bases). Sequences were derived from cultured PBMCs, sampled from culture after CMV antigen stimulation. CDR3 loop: CSARPSQGDGSPLHF. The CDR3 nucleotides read TGCAGTGCTAGGCCCTCTCAGGGTGACGGTTCACCCCTCCACTTT.